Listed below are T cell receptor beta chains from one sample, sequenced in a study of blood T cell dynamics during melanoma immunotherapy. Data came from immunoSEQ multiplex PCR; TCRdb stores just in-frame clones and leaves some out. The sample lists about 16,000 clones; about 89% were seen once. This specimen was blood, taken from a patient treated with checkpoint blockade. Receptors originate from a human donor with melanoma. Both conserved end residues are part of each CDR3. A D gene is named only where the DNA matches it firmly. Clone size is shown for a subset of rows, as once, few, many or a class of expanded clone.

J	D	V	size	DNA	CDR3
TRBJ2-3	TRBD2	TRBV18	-	TGTGCCAGCTCACAAAGCGGGGGGGCGGATACGCAGTATTTT	CASSQSGGADTQYF
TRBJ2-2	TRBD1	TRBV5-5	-	TGTGCCAGCAGCCCCCTCCGGTTGGCAACAGGGGGTACCGGGGAGCTGTTTTTT	CASSPLRLATGGTGELFF
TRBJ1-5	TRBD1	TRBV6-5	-	TGTGCCAGCAGTAGGGGACAGGGGAGCAATCAGCCCCAGCATTTT	CASSRGQGSNQPQHF
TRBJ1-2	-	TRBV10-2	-	TGCGCCAGCAGTGAGGAGGCAGGGGCCTATGGCTACACCTTC	CASSEEAGAYGYTF
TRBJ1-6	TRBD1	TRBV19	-	TGTGCCAGTAGGACCCTCCGGACAGGGGGTAATTCACCCCTCCACTTT	CASRTLRTGGNSPLHF
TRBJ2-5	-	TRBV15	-	TGTGCCACCAGCAGAGATAGGTCCCAAGAGACCCAGTACTTC	CATSRDRSQETQYF
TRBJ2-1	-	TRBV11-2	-	TGTGCCAGCAGCTTAGAGGGGTTAGTGATCCCCTACAATGAGCAGTTCTTC	CASSLEGLVIPYNEQFF
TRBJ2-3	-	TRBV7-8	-	TGTGCCAGCCCCCCCAGTGAACTAGGATTCACAGATACGCAGTATTTT	CASPPSELGFTDTQYF
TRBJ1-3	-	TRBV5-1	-	TGCGCCAGCAGTGAGATATCCTTTGGAAACACCATATATTTT	CASSEISFGNTIYF
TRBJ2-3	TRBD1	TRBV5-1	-	TGCGCCAGCAGCTACACAGGGGGCACTAGCACAGATACGCAGTATTTT	CASSYTGGTSTDTQYF
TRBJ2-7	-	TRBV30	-	TGTGCCTGGAGTCCCGACAGTTACGAGCAGTACTTC	CAWSPDSYEQYF
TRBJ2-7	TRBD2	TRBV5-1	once	TGCGCCAGCAGCTTGGTTGGGGGGGCCTACGAGCAGTACTTC	CASSLVGGAYEQYF
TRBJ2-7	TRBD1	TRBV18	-	TGTGCCAGCTCACCACCTCCCGGGACAGGGGGCTTTTACGAGCAGTACTTC	CASSPPPGTGGFYEQYF
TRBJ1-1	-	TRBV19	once	TGTGCCAGTAGTATTATTTCAAACACTGAAGCTTTCTTT	CASSIISNTEAFF
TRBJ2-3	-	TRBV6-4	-	TGTGCCAGCAGCGAGGGGGTGCGTCCTTCCCGCACAGATACGCAGTATTTT	CASSEGVRPSRTDTQYF
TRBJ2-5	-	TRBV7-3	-	TGTGCCAGCAGCTCAACAGGGACCCAAGAGACCCAGTACTTC	CASSSTGTQETQYF
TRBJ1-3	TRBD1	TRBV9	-	TGTGCCAGCAGCGGTGGGACAGCCTCTGGAAACACCATATATTTT	CASSGGTASGNTIYF
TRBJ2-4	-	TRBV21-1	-	TGTGCCAGCAGCAGGGATGGGTTAGCCAAAAACATTCAGTACTTC	CASSRDGLAKNIQYF
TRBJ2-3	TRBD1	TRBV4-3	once	TGCGCCAGCAGCCAAGATGTGGGACAGGGGCGCACAGATACGCAGTATTTT	CASSQDVGQGRTDTQYF
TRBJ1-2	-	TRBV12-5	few	TGTGCTAGTGGTTTGGAAGGTCTCAGGGTTGGCTACACCTTC	CASGLEGLRVGYTF
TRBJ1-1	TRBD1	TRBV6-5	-	TGTGCCAGCAGTTCTCGACAGGGAAGGATCACTGAAGCTTTCTTT	CASSSRQGRITEAFF
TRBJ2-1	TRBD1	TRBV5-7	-	TGTGCCAGCAGCGTCACCGGGACAGGGGCGGCGAGGGACGAGCAGTTCTTC	CASSVTGTGAARDEQFF
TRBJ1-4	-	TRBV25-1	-	TGTGCCAGCAGTGCTTCAACACCTAATGAAAAACTGTTTTTT	CASSASTPNEKLFF
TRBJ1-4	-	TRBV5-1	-	TGCGCCAGCACCCGCGAGACAGCGGGGGGTGAAAAACTGTTTTTT	CASTRETAGGEKLFF
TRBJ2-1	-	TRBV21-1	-	TGTGCCAGCAGCAATGCCGTCGGGGGAGCCTACAATGAGCAGTTCTTC	CASSNAVGGAYNEQFF
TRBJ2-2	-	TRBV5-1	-	TGCGCCAGCAGCTACTACAGTGCCACCGGGGAGCTGTTTTTT	CASSYYSATGELFF
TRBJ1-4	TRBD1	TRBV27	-	TGTGCCAGCAGTTTATTAGGGACAGGGTCCTCGCAACTGTTTTTT	CASSLLGTGSSQLFF
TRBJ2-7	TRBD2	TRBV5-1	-	TGCGCCAGCAGCTTAGGACTAGCGGGAGGGCCTAGGTACGAGCAGTACTTC	CASSLGLAGGPRYEQYF
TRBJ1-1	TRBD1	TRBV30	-	TGTGCCTGGACTGGGAGGACAGGGAGGAACACTGAAGCTTTCTTT	CAWTGRTGRNTEAFF
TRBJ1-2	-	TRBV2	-	TGTGCCAGCAGGGGTAGTATTAACTATGGCTACACCTTC	CASRGSINYGYTF
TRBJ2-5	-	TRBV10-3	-	TGTGCCACCGGGCTGGGAGTGGAGACCCAGTACTTC	CATGLGVETQYF
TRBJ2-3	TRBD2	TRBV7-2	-	TGTGCCAGCAGCTTACAGGGTAGCGGGGGACTAGCGGATACGCAGTATTTT	CASSLQGSGGLADTQYF
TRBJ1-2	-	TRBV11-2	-	TGTGCCAGCAGCTTAGATGCGGGTAGAAACTATGGCTACACCTTC	CASSLDAGRNYGYTF
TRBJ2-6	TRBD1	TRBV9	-	TGTGCCAGCAGGACAGGGGGCTCTGGGGCCAACGTCCTGACTTTC	CASRTGGSGANVLTF
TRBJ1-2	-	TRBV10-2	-	TGCGCCAGCAGTGAGCCCAGGGTGTTGGGTGGCTACACCTTC	CASSEPRVLGGYTF
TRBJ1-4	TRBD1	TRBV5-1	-	TGCGCCAGCAGCAGCGGGGACAGGGGGGATGAAAAACTGTTTTTT	CASSSGDRGDEKLFF
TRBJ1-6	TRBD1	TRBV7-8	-	TGTGCCAGCAGCCTACAGGGGGCGAACGGTAATTCACCCCTCCACTTT	CASSLQGANGNSPLHF
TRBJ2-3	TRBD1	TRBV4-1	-	TGCGCCAGCAGCCAAGATCCGGGGCAGGGGGCTGTAGATACGCAGTATTTT	CASSQDPGQGAVDTQYF
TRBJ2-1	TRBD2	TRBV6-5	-	TGTGCCAGCAAGGTCAGCGGGAGTAACAATGAGCAGTTCTTC	CASKVSGSNNEQFF
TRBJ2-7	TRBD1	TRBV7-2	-	TGTGCCAGCAGCGTAGATACAGGGGTGGGCGAGCAGTACTTC	CASSVDTGVGEQYF
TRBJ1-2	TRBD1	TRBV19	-	TGTGCCAGTAGCCGCGACAGGGGAAACTATGGCTACACCTTC	CASSRDRGNYGYTF
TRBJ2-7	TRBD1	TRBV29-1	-	TGCAGCGTTGATACAGGGACAGGGGCCTACGAGCAGTACTTC	CSVDTGTGAYEQYF
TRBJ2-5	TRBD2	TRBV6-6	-	TGTGCCAGCATGCTAGCGGGAGGGGGGACGGAGACCCAGTACTTC	CASMLAGGGTETQYF
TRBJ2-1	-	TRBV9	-	TGTGCCAGCAGCGTAGAAGGCGTGGGGAAATACAATGAGCAGTTCTTC	CASSVEGVGKYNEQFF
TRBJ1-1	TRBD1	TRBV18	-	TGTGCCAGCTCACCGGACAGGGCTAACACTGAAGCTTTCTTT	CASSPDRANTEAFF
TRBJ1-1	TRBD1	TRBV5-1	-	TGCGCCAGCAGCTTGGGACAGGGCCTAATGAACACTGAAGCTTTCTTT	CASSLGQGLMNTEAFF
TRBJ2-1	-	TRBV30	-	TGTGCCTGGAAAGAGGACTCTTCCTACAATGAGCAGTTCTTC	CAWKEDSSYNEQFF